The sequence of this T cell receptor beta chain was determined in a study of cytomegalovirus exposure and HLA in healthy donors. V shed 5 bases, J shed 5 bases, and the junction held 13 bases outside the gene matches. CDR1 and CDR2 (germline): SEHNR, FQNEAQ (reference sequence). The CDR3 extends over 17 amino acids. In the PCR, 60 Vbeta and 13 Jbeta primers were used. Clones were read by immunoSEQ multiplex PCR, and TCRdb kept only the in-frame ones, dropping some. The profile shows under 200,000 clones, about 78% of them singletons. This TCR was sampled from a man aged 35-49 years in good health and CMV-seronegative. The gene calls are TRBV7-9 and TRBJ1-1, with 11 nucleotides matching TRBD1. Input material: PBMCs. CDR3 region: CASSPSRDRGFETEAFF. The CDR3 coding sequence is TGTGCCAGCAGCCCGAGTCGGGACAGGGGGTTTGAGACTGAAGCTTTCTTT.